Listed here are 10 T cell receptor beta chains from one sample, sequenced in a study of T cells after yellow fever vaccination. TCRdb re-derived calls from the 5' RACE reads in MiXCR, one entry per CDR3 protein. The sample has about 85,000 distinct CDR3 sequences; about 14% are singletons. This specimen consisted of CD8+ T cells not binding an NS4B(214-222) dextramer, sorted from PBMCs, obtained more than 20 days after the first yellow fever vaccination. The receptors here all came from a man younger than 35 who received the YFV17D yellow fever vaccine.

This clonotype was seen more than once but under ten times. This sequence joins TRBV5-6 and TRBJ1-1; D unresolved. CDR3 length: 12 residues. The V gene's germline CDR1 is SGHDT and CDR2 YYEEEE. Trimming removed 2 bases from V and 5 bases from J, with 7 bases in between. CDR3 amino acids: CASSFGLTEAFF. The DNA for the CDR3 is TGTGCCAGCAGCTTTGGCTTGACTGAAGCTTTCTTT.

This sequence joins TRBV12-3 or TRBV12-4 and TRBJ1-5; the D is unclear. The V end lost 0 bases, the J end lost 11 bases, and 14 bases lay between the germline ends. CDR3 length equals 14 residues. CDR3 in DNA: TGTGCCAGCAGTTTAGCGTCGGGCGTTCGCACCCAGCATTTT. This codes for CASSLASGVRTQHF.

This clonotype was seen a few times. V gene TRBV4-3 combines with J gene TRBJ2-5; possibly TRBD1 or TRBD2 for D (5 bases each). The CDR3 loop spans 15 amino acids. With 0 bases removed from V and 13 bases from J, the gap between germline ends came to 21 bases. Per the germline V gene, CDR1 is LGHNA and CDR2 is YSLEER. The chain's CDR3 is CASSQDISGRAAAYF. DNA for the CDR3: TGCGCCAGCAGCCAAGATATTTCAGGGCGGGCTGCGGCGTACTTC.

A few counts support this clonotype. The V gene is TRBV4-1, the J gene TRBJ2-1; D is tentatively TRBD1 or TRBD2 (5 bases each). Germline loops: CDR1 MGHRA, CDR2 YSYEKL. V shed 1 base and J shed 10 bases, with 11 bases lying between them. There are 13 residues in the CDR3. The chain's CDR3 is CASSQVIRDEQFF. CDR3 bases: TGCGCCAGCAGCCAAGTCATACGGGACGAGCAGTTCTTC.

This clonotype was recorded a few times. The V and J genes are TRBV7-9 and TRBJ1-4; 10 bases align to TRBD1. This CDR3 has 16 amino acids. Germline V CDR1 and CDR2: SEHNR, FQNEAQ (reference sequence). V shed 5 bases, J shed 7 bases, and the junction held 10 bases outside the gene matches. CDR3 protein: CASSPGPGTGVEKLFF. The CDR3 DNA reads as TGTGCCAGCAGCCCAGGCCCCGGGACAGGGGTTGAAAAACTGTTTTTT.

This clonotype has a count of ten or more. The rearrangement links TRBV11-1 to TRBJ2-3; D not certain. The V end lost 4 bases, the J end lost 6 bases, and 5 bases lay between the germline ends. Germline CDR1 and CDR2: SGHAT and FQDESV (reference sequence). The CDR3 has 11 amino acids. This chain's CDR3 is CASSSMDTQYF. DNA of the CDR3: TGTGCCAGCAGCTCCATGGATACGCAGTATTTT.

In DNA, the CDR3 is TGTGCCAGCTCACAGGGGGCCTCCTACGAGCAGTACTTC. Translating it yields CASSQGASYEQYF. V gene TRBV11-2 combines with J gene TRBJ2-7; 9 bases line up with TRBD1. In germline, CDR1 is SGHAT, CDR2 FQNNGV. The length of the CDR3 is 13 residues. J was trimmed by 0 bases and V by 8 bases; bases with no gene match: 2.

The chain couples TRBV4-3 to TRBJ2-3; a weak D match, TRBD2 (6 bases). The germline CDR1 and CDR2 sequences are LGHNA and YSLEER. Trimming removed 1 base at V and 9 bases at J, with 14 bases between. This CDR3 comprises 14 residues. The CDR3 nucleotides read TGCGCCAGCAGCCAAGGGGGGGAGGCGGGAACGCAGTATTTT. This gives the protein CASSQGGEAGTQYF.

This chain joins TRBV6-2 or TRBV6-3 and TRBJ2-1, with 10 bases fitting TRBD2. CDR1 MNHEY and CDR2 SVGEGT come from the germline V gene. Unmatched junction bases numbered 5, after V lost 6 bases and J lost 3 bases. The CDR3 is made up of 15 amino acids. Written as DNA, the CDR3 is TGTGCCAGCAGCGCCGGGACTAGCGTCTACAATGAGCAGTTCTTC. Translating it yields CASSAGTSVYNEQFF.

The chain recombines TRBV20-1 with TRBJ2-1, with 7 nucleotides matching TRBD2. The CDR3 runs to 14 residues. V dropped 7 bases and J dropped 0; count of bases not matched to a gene: 6. Germline V gene lookup returns CDR1 DFQATT and CDR2 SNEGSKA (reference sequence). The CDR3: CSGLASGSYNEQFF. The CDR3 coding sequence is TGCAGTGGCCTTGCTAGCGGCTCCTACAATGAGCAGTTCTTC.